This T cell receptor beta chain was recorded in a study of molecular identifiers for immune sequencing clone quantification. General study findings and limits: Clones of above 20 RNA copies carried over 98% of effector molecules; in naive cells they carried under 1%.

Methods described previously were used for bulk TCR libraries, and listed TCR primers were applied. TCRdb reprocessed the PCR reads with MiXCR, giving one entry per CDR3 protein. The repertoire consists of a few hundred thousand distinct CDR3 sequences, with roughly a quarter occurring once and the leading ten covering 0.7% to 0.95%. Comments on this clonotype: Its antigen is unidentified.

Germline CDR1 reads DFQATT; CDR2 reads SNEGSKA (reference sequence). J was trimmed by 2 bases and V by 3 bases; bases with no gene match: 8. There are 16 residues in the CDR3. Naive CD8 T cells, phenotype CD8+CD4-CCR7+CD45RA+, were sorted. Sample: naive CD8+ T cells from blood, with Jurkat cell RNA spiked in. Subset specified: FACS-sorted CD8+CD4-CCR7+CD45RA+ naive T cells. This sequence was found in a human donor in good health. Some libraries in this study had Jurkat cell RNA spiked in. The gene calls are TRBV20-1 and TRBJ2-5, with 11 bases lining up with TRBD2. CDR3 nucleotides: TGCAGTGCTAGTTTGGCCCGACTAGCGGGACAAGAGACCCAGTACTTC. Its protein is CSASLARLAGQETQYF.